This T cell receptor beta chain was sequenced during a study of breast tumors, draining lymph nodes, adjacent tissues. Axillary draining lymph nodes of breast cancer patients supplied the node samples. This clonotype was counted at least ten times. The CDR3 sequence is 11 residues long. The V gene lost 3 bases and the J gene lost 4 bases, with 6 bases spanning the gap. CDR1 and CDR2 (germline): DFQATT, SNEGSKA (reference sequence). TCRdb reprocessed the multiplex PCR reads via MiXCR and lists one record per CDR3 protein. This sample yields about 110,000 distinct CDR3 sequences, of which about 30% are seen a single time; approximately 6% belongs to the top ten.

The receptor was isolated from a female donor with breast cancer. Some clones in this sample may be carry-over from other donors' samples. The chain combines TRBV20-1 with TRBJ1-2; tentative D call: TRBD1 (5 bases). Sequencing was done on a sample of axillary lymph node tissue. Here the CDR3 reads CSASGTYGYTF. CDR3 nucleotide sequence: TGCAGTGCTAGCGGGACCTATGGCTACACCTTC.